This is a list of T cell receptor beta chains from one sample in a study of T cell responses to AZD1222 COVID-19 vaccine. Libraries were prepared by immunoSEQ multiplex PCR; TCRdb keeps only in-frame clonotypes and omits some of them. The table shows 75,000 to 95,000 clones, with about 90% occurring only once. Specimen: peripheral blood, collected on day 0 of MenACWY control vaccination. These receptors were obtained from an adult in good health. Both conserved end residues are part of each CDR3. A D gene is named only where the DNA matches it firmly. Clone size is not always given. Where it is, it says once, few, many or a class for expanded clones.

clone_size j_call cdr3_length d_call v_call cdr3_nt cdr3_aa
NA TRBJ2-2 17 TRBD1 TRBV3-1/TRBV3-2 TGTGCCAGCAGCCGCACCTCGACAGGGGCAAACACCGGGGAGCTGTTTTTT CASSRTSTGANTGELFF
NA TRBJ2-1 12 NA TRBV12-3/TRBV12-4 TGTGCCAGCAGCCCTGCCTACAATGAGCAGTTCTTC CASSPAYNEQFF
NA TRBJ1-6 16 NA TRBV11-2 TGTGCCAGCAGCCCAACCACGAGGGGACGGAATTCACCCCTCCACTTT CASSPTTRGRNSPLHF
NA TRBJ1-4 13 NA TRBV5-1 TGCGCCAGCAGCTTGACCGCAAATGAAAAACTGTTTTTT CASSLTANEKLFF
NA TRBJ1-1 14 NA TRBV7-9 TGTGCCAGCAGCCCCAGGGCCCCAGGCACTGAAGCTTTCTTT CASSPRAPGTEAFF
NA TRBJ2-3 15 TRBD2 TRBV7-7 TGTGCTAGCAGCAAGGGACTAGCGAGCACAGATACGCAGTATTTT CASSKGLASTDTQYF
NA TRBJ2-3 14 TRBD2 TRBV27 TGTGCCAGCAGTCAAAATCTAGCGGGAGATACGCAGTATTTT CASSQNLAGDTQYF
once TRBJ2-1 14 NA TRBV11-2 TGTGCCAGCAGCTTATCACAGTCGTACAATGAGCAGTTCTTC CASSLSQSYNEQFF
NA TRBJ2-5 14 TRBD1 TRBV30 TGTGCCTACACGGACAGGGCCCACCAAGAGACCCAGTACTTC CAYTDRAHQETQYF
once TRBJ1-2 13 TRBD1 TRBV3-1/TRBV3-2 TGTGCCAGCAGGCAACAGGGGGACTATGGCTACACCTTC CASRQQGDYGYTF
NA TRBJ2-7 16 NA TRBV27 TGTGCCAGCAGTCAAACCATCGATAGGGGCTCCTACGAGCAGTACTTC CASSQTIDRGSYEQYF
NA TRBJ1-6 13 NA TRBV10-3 TGTGCCATCAGGGCGGATTATAATTCACCCCTCCACTTT CAIRADYNSPLHF
NA TRBJ2-7 14 TRBD2 TRBV5-6 TGTGCCAGCAGCTTGCGGGGGGGTGGTTTCGAGCAGTACTTC CASSLRGGGFEQYF
NA TRBJ1-5 14 NA TRBV18 TGTGCCAGCTCACCGCAGCATGGTAATCAGCCCCAGCATTTT CASSPQHGNQPQHF
NA TRBJ1-5 14 NA TRBV9 TGTGCCAGCAGCGTAGGGGGATCGGATCAGCCCCAGCATTTT CASSVGGSDQPQHF
NA TRBJ2-2 16 TRBD1 TRBV9 TGTGCCAGCAGCCCGGAACACAGGGGGCTGGGCGGGGAGCTGTTTTTT CASSPEHRGLGGELFF
once TRBJ2-7 13 NA TRBV27 TGTGCCAGCAGCACGGAGGCCACCTACGAGCAGTACTTC CASSTEATYEQYF
few TRBJ1-2 13 NA TRBV28 TGTGCCAGCAGTCCACCACGCATCTATGGCTACACCTTC CASSPPRIYGYTF